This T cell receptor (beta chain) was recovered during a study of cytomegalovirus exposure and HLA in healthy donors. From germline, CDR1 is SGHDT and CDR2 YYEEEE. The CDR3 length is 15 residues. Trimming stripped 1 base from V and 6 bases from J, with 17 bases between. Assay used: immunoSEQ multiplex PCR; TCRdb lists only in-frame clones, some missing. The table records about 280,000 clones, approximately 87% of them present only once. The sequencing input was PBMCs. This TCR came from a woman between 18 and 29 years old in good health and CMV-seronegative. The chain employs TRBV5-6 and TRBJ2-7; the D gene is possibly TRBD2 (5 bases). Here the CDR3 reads CASSLSTPRVSEQYF. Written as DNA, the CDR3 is TGTGCCAGCAGCTTGAGCACACCGAGGGTGAGCGAGCAGTACTTC.